Listed below are T cell receptor beta chains from one sample, sequenced in a study of identifying expanded T cells in peripheral blood. TCRdb's copy holds only in-frame clones and misses some; the assay was immunoSEQ multiplex PCR. The repertoire has 85,000 to 90,000 clones, approximately 84% of them found once; the top ten carry around 6%. The material sequenced was blood. These receptors originate from a person aged 18 to 75 in good health. The CDR3 runs from the conserved cysteine through the conserved F or W. A D gene is named only where the DNA matches it firmly. Only part of the rows carry a size: once, few, many, or a class if the clone is expanded.

-	medium-sized	TRBV7-2	TRBJ2-7	TGTGCCAGCAGCTACGATGAGTACTACGAGCAGTACTTC	CASSYDEYYEQYF
TRBD2	-	TRBV7-9	TRBJ2-2	TGTGCCAGCAGCCCCCGGGAGGGAACAGGGGAGCTGTTTTTT	CASSPREGTGELFF
-	-	TRBV4-3	TRBJ2-7	TGCGCCAGCAGCCGACAGGTTGGGAGTGACTCCTACGAGCAGTACTTC	CASSRQVGSDSYEQYF
-	-	TRBV6-1	TRBJ2-7	TGTGCCAGCAGTGTAGGTTGGGCCGGGTCCTACGAGCAGTACTTC	CASSVGWAGSYEQYF
TRBD2	-	TRBV19	TRBJ2-5	TGTGCCAGTAGTATATACACTAGCGGGTACCAAGAGACCCAGTACTTC	CASSIYTSGYQETQYF
TRBD1	-	TRBV19	TRBJ1-1	TGTGCCAGCAAGAGGCTGGGGACAGGGGCCACTGAAGCTTTCTTT	CASKRLGTGATEAFF
-	-	TRBV18	TRBJ1-1	TGTGCCAGCTCACCGGCCGGGACACCGAACACTGAAGCTTTCTTT	CASSPAGTPNTEAFF
-	-	TRBV5-4	TRBJ1-4	TGTGCCAGCAGCTTGGTAGGAAGCACGGCTAATGAAAAACTGTTTTTT	CASSLVGSTANEKLFF
-	-	TRBV19	TRBJ2-2	TGTGCCAGCCATAGGGGGGCGACGGTGGCCGGGGAGCTGTTTTTT	CASHRGATVAGELFF
-	-	TRBV11-3	TRBJ1-1	TGTGCCAGCAGCTTAGGGTCGAACACTGAAGCTTTCTTT	CASSLGSNTEAFF
TRBD2	-	TRBV4-3	TRBJ2-1	TGCGCCAGCAGCCAAGGACTAGCCGGCAATGAGCAGTTCTTC	CASSQGLAGNEQFF
-	-	TRBV10-3	TRBJ1-1	TGTGCCATCAGTGAGTCGGGGGGGTGGGCCACTGAAGCTTTCTTT	CAISESGGWATEAFF
TRBD1	once	TRBV7-2	TRBJ2-2	TGTGCCAGCAGAAAGGGGGCAGGGATGGCCGGGGAGCTGTTTTTT	CASRKGAGMAGELFF
-	-	TRBV5-1	TRBJ1-1	TGCGCCAGCAGCCTTCACGGAGGGACTGAAGCTTTCTTT	CASSLHGGTEAFF
-	-	TRBV7-3	TRBJ1-1	TGTGCCAGCAGCGTGACCAGGAGCACTGAAGCTTTCTTT	CASSVTRSTEAFF
TRBD1	-	TRBV7-8	TRBJ2-1	TGTGCCAGCAGCTCCCCTCGGGGACAGGGCAATGAGCAGTTCTTC	CASSSPRGQGNEQFF
-	-	TRBV11-3	TRBJ2-5	TGTGCCAGCAGCCCGCGGACCGAGGCGGAGACCCAGTACTTC	CASSPRTEAETQYF
TRBD2	-	TRBV6-5	TRBJ2-5	TGTGCCAGCAGTGTACTAGCGGGGCAAGAGACCCAGTACTTC	CASSVLAGQETQYF
-	-	TRBV7-9	TRBJ2-7	TGTGCCAGCAGCTTAAGGCGGGGTTTCTACGAGCAGTACTTC	CASSLRRGFYEQYF
-	-	TRBV29-1	TRBJ1-2	TGCAGTGCAGGGTTCATTTATGGCTACACCTTC	CSAGFIYGYTF
-	-	TRBV7-9	TRBJ1-1	TGTGCCAGCAGCTTAGAAGCGAACACTGAAGCTTTCTTT	CASSLEANTEAFF
TRBD1	-	TRBV5-6	TRBJ2-7	TGTGCCAGCAGCTTGGGCCCTTTCGGACAGGGGGCGGACGAGCAGTACTTC	CASSLGPFGQGADEQYF
TRBD1	-	TRBV7-2	TRBJ2-7	TGTGCCAGCAGCTTAGGTAACAGGGGCGAGCAGTACTTC	CASSLGNRGEQYF
-	-	TRBV10-3	TRBJ1-4	TGTGCCATCAGAGAGGACGGCGGACCTAATGAAAAACTGTTTTTT	CAIREDGGPNEKLFF
-	once	TRBV28	TRBJ1-1	TGTGCCAGCAGTTTATACGGGAGGGGGAACACTGAAGCTTTCTTT	CASSLYGRGNTEAFF
-	-	TRBV30	TRBJ1-3	TGTGCCTGGTCCGTATACCAGGCCCCTGGAAACACCATATATTTT	CAWSVYQAPGNTIYF
-	-	TRBV19	TRBJ1-2	TGTGCCAGTAGTATAGTGTTTGGGGTCAGGGATGGCTACACCTTC	CASSIVFGVRDGYTF
-	-	TRBV29-1	TRBJ1-1	TGCAGCGTACAAAGGTTACAGGGACGGAGGGGAAACACTGAAGCTTTCTTT	CSVQRLQGRRGNTEAFF
-	-	TRBV18	TRBJ1-1	TGTGCCAGCTCCTCCCGAGGGTCGGGGACTGAACGAGGAGCTTTCTTT	CASSSRGSGTERGAFF
-	-	TRBV5-1	TRBJ2-2	TGCGCCAGCAGCCCATTGCGGGCCGGGGAGCTGTTTTTT	CASSPLRAGELFF
-	-	TRBV30	TRBJ2-1	TGTGCCTGGGCCGCCCAGGGGAATGAGCAGTTCTTC	CAWAAQGNEQFF
TRBD1	-	TRBV18	TRBJ1-2	TGTGCCAGCTCACCGCAGGGGGCGGATCTCTATGGCTACACCTTC	CASSPQGADLYGYTF
TRBD2	once	TRBV30	TRBJ2-1	TGTGCCTGGAGTGTACTCGTAAGCGGGGGGGCCACCGAGCAGTTCTTC	CAWSVLVSGGATEQFF
-	-	TRBV11-2	TRBJ1-2	TGTGCCAGCAGCTTAGGATTGGATGGCTACACCTTC	CASSLGLDGYTF
-	-	TRBV28	TRBJ1-1	TGTGCCAGCAGTTTAGGTGGCAGGGCGAATGGAGCTTTCTTT	CASSLGGRANGAFF
-	-	TRBV7-2	TRBJ2-3	TGTGCCAGCAGCCCCGCGAGGGATACGCAGTATTTT	CASSPARDTQYF
TRBD2	-	TRBV5-4	TRBJ2-1	TGTGCCAGCAGCTTGCGTCTAGCGGGGGTAGAGCAGTTCTTC	CASSLRLAGVEQFF
-	-	TRBV2	TRBJ1-1	TGTGCCAGCAATACTCCGGGGAGGACAGAAGCTTTCTTT	CASNTPGRTEAFF
-	-	TRBV7-2	TRBJ1-2	TGTGCCAGCAGCTCAATAAGGGGTTACTATGGCTACACCTTC	CASSSIRGYYGYTF
TRBD2	-	TRBV9	TRBJ2-5	TGTGCCAGCAGCGTAGGTATTAGCGGGGGGTTTCTGGAGACCCAGTACTTC	CASSVGISGGFLETQYF
-	-	TRBV19	TRBJ1-5	TGTGCCAGTAGTATTAGGGAGCATCAGCCCCAGCATTTT	CASSIREHQPQHF
TRBD1	-	TRBV10-3	TRBJ1-1	TGTGCCATCACTCCATCGGGACAGGGAAATACTGAAGCTTTCTTT	CAITPSGQGNTEAFF
TRBD1	-	TRBV2	TRBJ1-6	TGTGCCAGCAGAGTAGGGACAGCCTATAATTCACCCCTCCACTTT	CASRVGTAYNSPLHF
-	-	TRBV4-3	TRBJ1-2	TGCGCCAGCAGCCAACAACCGGGCTCCGGAGGCTATGGCTACACCTTC	CASSQQPGSGGYGYTF
TRBD1	once	TRBV10-3	TRBJ2-7	TGTGCCATCAGTGGAGGACAGGGGATGTACGAGCAGTACTTC	CAISGGQGMYEQYF
-	-	TRBV2	TRBJ2-7	TGTGCCAGAGCTTCAATACAGGGTACCTACGAGCAGTACTTC	CARASIQGTYEQYF
-	-	TRBV4-3	TRBJ2-1	TGCGCCAGCAGCCCCGCGACTAGATGGGGGCTGGTGGATGAGCAGTTCTTC	CASSPATRWGLVDEQFF
-	once	TRBV27	TRBJ1-2	TGTGCCAGCAGTTTCATCAGTAAGGGGGGCTACACCTTC	CASSFISKGGYTF
-	-	TRBV29-1	TRBJ2-7	TGCAGCGATCAACGTCGGGCGGGCGGCTACGAGCAGTACTTC	CSDQRRAGGYEQYF
-	-	TRBV29-1	TRBJ1-1	TGCAGCGCGCAAGGACAGCAGAACACTGAAGCTTTCTTT	CSAQGQQNTEAFF
-	-	TRBV7-2	TRBJ1-4	TGTGCCAGCAGCCGCAGACACCCCTTCGGAACGAATGAAAAACTGTTTTTT	CASSRRHPFGTNEKLFF
-	-	TRBV10-1	TRBJ2-3	TGCGCCAGCAGTGTCCGGGCACGGCCTGCAGATACGCAGTATTTT	CASSVRARPADTQYF
TRBD1	-	TRBV9	TRBJ2-6	TGTGCCAGCAGCGTAGATAGGGACAGGGGGCACTCTGGGGCCAACGTCCTGACTTTC	CASSVDRDRGHSGANVLTF
-	-	TRBV21-1	TRBJ2-3	TGTGCCAGCAGCAAAGGCGGACTAGCGGGGGGGGCCCCTGAGACAGATACGCAGTATTTT	CASSKGGLAGGAPETDTQYF
-	once	TRBV4-1	TRBJ2-5	TGCGCCAGCAGCCCTACAATCTGGTACGGCGGGGAGACCCAGTACTTC	CASSPTIWYGGETQYF
-	once	TRBV7-2	TRBJ2-1	TGTGCCAGCAGCTTAGGAACGTCCCCCAATGAGCAGTTCTTC	CASSLGTSPNEQFF
-	-	TRBV27	TRBJ2-1	TGTGCCAGCAGTTTTGACTACAATGAGCAGTTCTTC	CASSFDYNEQFF
-	-	TRBV2	TRBJ2-3	TGTGCCAGCAGTGAAGAGGGAGGCATGGCAACAGATACGCAGTATTTT	CASSEEGGMATDTQYF
TRBD1	-	TRBV2	TRBJ1-1	TGTGCCAGCACCAGACAGGGGGCCACTGAAGCTTTCTTT	CASTRQGATEAFF